The 17 T cell receptor beta chains in this list originate from one sample, sequenced in a study of blood T cell repertoires in COVID-19. Here immunoSEQ multiplex PCR was the method, and the copy in TCRdb shows in-frame clones only, minus some. The sample comprises hundreds of thousands of clones, more than 70% of which are singletons, and roughly 2% rests with the top ten. The material sequenced was peripheral blood. Receptors were obtained from a woman in her 40s who had recovered from COVID-19.

This clone was counted a few times. The rearrangement uses TRBV27 and TRBJ1-5, with no clear D. CDR1 and CDR2 (germline): MNHEY, SMNVEV (reference sequence). This CDR3 is built from 15 residues. Between the trimmed V and J ends, which lost 6 bases and 1 base, there was a span of 13 bases. The CDR3 sequence is CASSPYPGSNQPQHF. DNA of the CDR3: TGTGCCAGCAGCCCCTATCCGGGGAGCAATCAGCCCCAGCATTTT.

V and J are TRBV30 and TRBJ1-5, with 9 bases identical to TRBD1. Trimming took 2 bases from V and 5 from J; bases not matched to a gene: 7. This CDR3 is built from 15 residues. The germline V gene encodes CDR1 GTSNPN and CDR2 SVGIG (reference sequence). CDR3 in DNA: TGTGCCTGGAGTTCGGACAGGGGTCTGGATCAGCCCCAGCATTTT. This sequence encodes CAWSSDRGLDQPQHF.

The chain has TRBV18 and TRBJ1-3; 7 bases fit TRBD1. The V segment lost 4 bases and the J segment 0 bases; nucleotides outside the gene matches: 6. CDR3 length equals 16 residues. From germline, CDR1 is KGHSH and CDR2 LQKENI. The CDR3 sequence: CASSRGQVSSGNTIYF. The DNA for the CDR3 is TGTGCCAGCTCACGCGGACAGGTCAGCTCTGGAAACACCATATATTTT.

The chain has TRBV11-3 and TRBJ2-2, with 11 bases fitting TRBD1. V lost 7 bases to trimming and J lost 7 bases; unmatched junction nucleotides: 8. The V gene's germline CDR1 is SGHNT and CDR2 YENEEA. The CDR3 length is 15 residues. The CDR3 DNA is TGTGCCAGCACTTGGACAGGGGGCGCGGGCGGGGAGCTGTTTTTT. Translation: CASTWTGGAGGELFF.

This clone was counted once. The chain is built from TRBV19 and TRBJ2-7; D ambiguous. From germline, CDR1 is LNHDA and CDR2 SQIVND (reference sequence). The V gene lost 2 bases and the J gene lost 2 bases, with 10 bases spanning the gap. The CDR3 sequence is 14 residues long. The CDR3 is CASSIKAQPYEQYF. The DNA for the CDR3 is TGTGCCAGTAGTATAAAGGCACAGCCCTACGAGCAGTACTTC.

The chain is built from TRBV18 and TRBJ1-4; 8 bases line up with TRBD1. The germline V gene has CDR1 KGHSH and CDR2 LQKENI. J gave up 8 bases and V 3 bases, and 2 bases lay outside the gene matches. The CDR3 sequence is 13 residues long. The DNA for the CDR3 is TGTGCCAGCTCACCGGGACAGGCGGAAAAACTGTTTTTT. Protein product: CASSPGQAEKLFF.

The chain recombines TRBV4-2 with TRBJ2-5, with D possibly TRBD1 on 5 matching bases. Germline values: CDR1 LGHNA, CDR2 YNFKEQ. The CDR3 spans 15 residues. The germline V and J ends were trimmed by 0 bases and 2 bases, with 10 bases remaining between them. Here the CDR3 DNA reads TGTGCCAGCAGCCAAGACGGACAAGAACAAGAGACCCAGTACTTC. This gives the protein CASSQDGQEQETQYF.

This chain links TRBV3-1 (or the pseudogene TRBV3-2) with TRBJ1-2, with D possibly being TRBD1 (5 bases). V was pared by 1 base and J by 2 bases, with 11 bases between. CDR3 size: 15 residues. The V gene's germline CDR1 is LGHDT and CDR2 YNNKEL (reference sequence). The CDR3 DNA reads TGTGCCAGCAGCCAAGGTCCGCCAGGGAACTATGGCTACACCTTC. The encoded protein is CASSQGPPGNYGYTF.

The CDR3 nucleotides read TGTGCCATCGGGGGGGGATCGTCTTACGAGCAGTACTTC. This codes for CAIGGGSSYEQYF. This sequence joins TRBV10-3 and TRBJ2-7; the match to TRBD2 covers 7 bases. The CDR3 has 13 residues. In germline, CDR1 is ENHRY, CDR2 SYGVKD. V shed 8 bases, J shed 4 bases, and the junction held 8 bases outside the gene matches.

This clone was counted once. CDR3 amino acids: CASSSDRGDYGYTF. In nucleotides, the CDR3 is TGTGCCAGCAGCTCGGACCGGGGGGACTATGGCTACACCTTC. The V call is TRBV11-1, the J call TRBJ1-2, with D tentatively TRBD1 (5 bases). The CDR3 loop spans 14 amino acids. From germline, CDR1 is SGHAT and CDR2 FQDESV (reference sequence). The germline V and J ends were trimmed by 4 bases and 3 bases, with 12 bases remaining between them. Full variable domain (rest looked up from reference TRBV11-1 and TRBJ1-2): EAEVAQSPRYKITEKSQAVAFWCDPISGHATLYWYRQILGQGPELLVQFQDESVVDDSQLPKDRFSAERLKGVDSTLKIQPAELGDSAMYLCASSSDRGDYGYTFGSGTRLTVV.

The chain uses TRBV5-1 and TRBJ2-2; D is unresolved. V was trimmed by 0 bases and J by 1 base, leaving 4 bases between them. CDR1 is SGHRS, CDR2 YFSETQ, per germline. The CDR3 contains 14 residues. The CDR3 spells CASSLDQNTGELFF. The CDR3, as DNA: TGCGCCAGCAGCTTGGATCAGAACACCGGGGAGCTGTTTTTT.

This clone was seen just once. This rearrangement joins TRBV4-2 to TRBJ2-5, with 11 bases matching TRBD2. The CDR3 is made up of 16 amino acids. V was pared by 0 bases and J by 7 bases, with 7 bases of the junction left unmatched. CDR1 is LGHNA, CDR2 YNFKEQ, per germline. In DNA form, the CDR3 reads TGTGCCAGCAGCCAAGATAGGGGCCTAGCGGGGGGGACCCAGTACTTC. Translation: CASSQDRGLAGGTQYF.

This chain uses TRBV7-6 with TRBJ2-5; 8 nucleotides align to TRBD2. Germline V gene sequence: CDR1 SGHVS, CDR2 FNYEAQ. The CDR3 covers 18 residues. Trimming at V came to 5 bases and at J to 1 base, leaving 15 bases not matched to a gene. The chain's CDR3 is CASSRITGGGGSQETQYF. The CDR3 nucleotides are TGTGCCAGCAGCCGGATCACTGGGGGCGGGGGGTCCCAAGAGACCCAGTACTTC.

The V call is TRBV2, the J call TRBJ1-5, with 7 positions matching TRBD1. Germline assignment: CDR1 SNHLY and CDR2 FYNNEI. The CDR3 is made up of 14 amino acids. V shed 6 bases and J 5 bases; nucleotides not matched to a gene: 7. The DNA for the CDR3 is TGTGCCAGCAGGACAGGGAGTCTGGATCAGCCCCAGCATTTT. Its translation: CASRTGSLDQPQHF.

The gene calls are TRBV19 and TRBJ2-1, with D tentatively TRBD2 (6 bases). Germline V gene lookup returns CDR1 LNHDA and CDR2 SQIVND (reference sequence). V gave up 3 bases and J gave up 3 bases, with 12 bases separating them. The CDR3 extends over 15 amino acids. The chain's CDR3 is CASSIGWEVYNEQFF. The CDR3 DNA reads as TGTGCCAGTAGTATTGGGTGGGAGGTCTACAATGAGCAGTTCTTC.

The chain combines TRBV27 with TRBJ1-2, with TRBD1 matching over 7 bases. Per the germline V gene, CDR1 is MNHEY and CDR2 is SMNVEV (reference sequence). V lost 5 bases to trimming and J lost 6 bases; unmatched junction nucleotides: 9. The CDR3 is 14 amino acids. DNA for the CDR3: TGTGCCAGCAGTACGAGACAGGGACTTCATGGCTACACCTTC. This gives the protein CASSTRQGLHGYTF.

The chain recombines TRBV12-5 with TRBJ2-7; tentatively, D is TRBD2 (6 bases). V lost 10 bases to trimming and J lost 2 bases, with 21 bases between them. CDR1 LGHNT and CDR2 FRNRAP come from the germline V gene. This CDR3 spans 15 amino acids. This chain's CDR3 is CAISIDPPGAYEQYF. In DNA, the CDR3 is TGTGCTATCTCAATAGACCCTCCGGGAGCCTACGAGCAGTACTTC.